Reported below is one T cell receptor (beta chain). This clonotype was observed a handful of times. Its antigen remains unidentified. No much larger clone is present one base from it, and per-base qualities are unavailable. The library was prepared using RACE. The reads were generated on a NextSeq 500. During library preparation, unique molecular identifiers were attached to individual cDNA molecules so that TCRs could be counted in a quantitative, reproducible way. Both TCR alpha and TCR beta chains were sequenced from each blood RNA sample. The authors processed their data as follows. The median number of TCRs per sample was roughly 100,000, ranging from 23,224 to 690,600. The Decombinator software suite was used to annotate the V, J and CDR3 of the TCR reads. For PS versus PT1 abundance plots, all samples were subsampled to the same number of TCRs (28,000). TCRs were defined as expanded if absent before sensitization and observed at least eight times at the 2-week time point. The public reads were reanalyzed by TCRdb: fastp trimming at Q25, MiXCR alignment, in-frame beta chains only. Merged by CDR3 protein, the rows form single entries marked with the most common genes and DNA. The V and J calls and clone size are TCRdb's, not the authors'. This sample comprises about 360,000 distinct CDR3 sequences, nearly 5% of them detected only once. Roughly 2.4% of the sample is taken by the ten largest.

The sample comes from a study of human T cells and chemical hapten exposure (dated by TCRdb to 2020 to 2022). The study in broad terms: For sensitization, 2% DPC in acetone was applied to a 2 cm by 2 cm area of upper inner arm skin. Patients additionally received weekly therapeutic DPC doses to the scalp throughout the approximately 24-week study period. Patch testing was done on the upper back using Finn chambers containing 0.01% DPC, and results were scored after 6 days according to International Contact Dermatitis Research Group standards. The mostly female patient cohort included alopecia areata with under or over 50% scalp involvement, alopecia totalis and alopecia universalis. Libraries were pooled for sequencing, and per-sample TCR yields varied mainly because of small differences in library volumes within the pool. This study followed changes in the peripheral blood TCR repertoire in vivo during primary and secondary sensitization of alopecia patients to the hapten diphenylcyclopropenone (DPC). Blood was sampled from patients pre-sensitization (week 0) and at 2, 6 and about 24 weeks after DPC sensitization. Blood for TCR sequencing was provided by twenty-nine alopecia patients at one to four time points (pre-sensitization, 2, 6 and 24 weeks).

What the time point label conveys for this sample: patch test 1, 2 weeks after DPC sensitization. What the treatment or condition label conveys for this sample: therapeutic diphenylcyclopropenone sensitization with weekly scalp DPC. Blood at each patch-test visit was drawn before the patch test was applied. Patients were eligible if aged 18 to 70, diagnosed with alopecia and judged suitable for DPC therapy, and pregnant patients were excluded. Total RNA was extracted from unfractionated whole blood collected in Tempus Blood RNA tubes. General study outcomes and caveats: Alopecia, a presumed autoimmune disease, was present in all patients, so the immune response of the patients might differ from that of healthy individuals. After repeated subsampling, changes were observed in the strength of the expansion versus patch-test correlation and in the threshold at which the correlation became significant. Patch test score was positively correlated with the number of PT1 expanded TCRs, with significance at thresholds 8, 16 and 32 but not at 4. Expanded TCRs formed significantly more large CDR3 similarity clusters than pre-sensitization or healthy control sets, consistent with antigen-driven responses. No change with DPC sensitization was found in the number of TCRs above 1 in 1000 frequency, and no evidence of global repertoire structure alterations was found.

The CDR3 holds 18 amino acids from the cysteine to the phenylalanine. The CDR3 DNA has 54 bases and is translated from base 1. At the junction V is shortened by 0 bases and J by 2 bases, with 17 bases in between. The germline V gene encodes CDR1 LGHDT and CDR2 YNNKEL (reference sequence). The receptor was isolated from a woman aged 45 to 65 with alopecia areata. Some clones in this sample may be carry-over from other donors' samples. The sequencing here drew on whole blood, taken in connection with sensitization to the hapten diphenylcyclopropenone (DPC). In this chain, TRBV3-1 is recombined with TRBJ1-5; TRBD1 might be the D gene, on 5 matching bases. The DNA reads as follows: TGTGCCAGCAGCCAAGACCCTCCGGACAAGGACGGCAATCAGCCCCAGCATTTT. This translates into CASSQDPPDKDGNQPQHF.